One and the same sample provided the 25 T cell receptor beta chains below, sequenced in a study of T cells after yellow fever vaccination. TCRdb analysed the 5' RACE reads with MiXCR anew, one entry per CDR3 protein. The sample lists 60,000 to 95,000 distinct CDR3 sequences, under 9.5% occurring once. The material sequenced was CD8+ T cells sorted from PBMCs, taken 10 to 11 days after the first yellow fever vaccination. The origin of the receptors is a man between 18 and 35 years old who received the YFV17D yellow fever vaccine.

At least ten counts were recorded for this clonotype. The J gene is TRBJ1-1, the V gene TRBV7-6; D gene unclear. Trimming stripped 1 base from V and 8 bases from J, with 8 bases between. CDR3 length: 12 amino acids. In germline, CDR1 is SGHVS, CDR2 FNYEAQ. The DNA for the CDR3 is TGTGCCAGCAGCTTAGATGGGATGGAAGCTTTCTTT. Residues: CASSLDGMEAFF.

This clonotype was detected many times. The chain couples TRBV4-3 to TRBJ2-5; 9 bases map to TRBD2. The CDR3 contains 18 residues. Losses at the gene ends were 1 base for V and 5 bases for J; bases not matched to a gene: 14. Germline V gene data show CDR1 as LGHNA and CDR2 as YSLEER. For the CDR3, the DNA is TGCGCCAGCAGCCAAGTCCTACCGGGGCGGGGGGGCGAGGAGACCCAGTACTTC. It translates to CASSQVLPGRGGEETQYF.

This clonotype was seen ten or more times. The J gene is TRBJ2-2, the V gene TRBV5-1; TRBD2 matches 14 bases. The length of the CDR3 is 18 residues. Germline loops: CDR1 SGHRS, CDR2 YFSETQ. The J segment lost 5 bases and the V segment lost 4 bases, leaving 10 bases of the junction unmatched. The CDR3 sequence: CASSPFGTSGGGTGELFF. The CDR3 DNA is TGCGCCAGCAGCCCCTTCGGGACTAGCGGGGGAGGAACCGGGGAGCTGTTTTTT.

This clonotype was seen more than once but under ten times. CDR3 sequence (DNA): TGTGCCAGCAGTCCCGGACAGGGTGAAGTGGGCTACACCTTC. It is translated as CASSPGQGEVGYTF. The chain joins TRBV27 to TRBJ1-2, with 8 positions matching TRBD1. V shed 5 bases, J shed 8 bases, and the junction held 10 bases outside the gene matches. This CDR3 comprises 14 residues. The germline V gene has CDR1 MNHEY and CDR2 SMNVEV (reference sequence).

This clonotype was seen a handful of times. The chain is built from TRBV2 and TRBJ2-7; D is unresolved. This CDR3 is 10 amino acids long. The germline CDR1 and CDR2 sequences are SNHLY and FYNNEI. Trimming pared 4 bases from V and 5 bases from J, leaving 3 bases between. As DNA, the CDR3 is TGTGCCAGCAGTGGCCACGAGCAGTACTTC. Protein product: CASSGHEQYF. Looking up the rest from reference TRBV2 and TRBJ2-7 gives the full variable domain: EPEVTQTPSHQVTQMGQEVILRCVPISNHLYFYWYRQILGQKVEFLVSFYNNEISEKSEIFDDQFSVERPDGSNFTLKIRSTKLEDSAMYFCASSGHEQYFGPGTRLTVT.

This clonotype was counted a few times. The chain joins TRBV7-9 to TRBJ2-4; 13 bases line up with TRBD2. CDR1 and CDR2 (germline): SEHNR, FQNEAQ (reference sequence). This CDR3 contains 17 residues. Trimming at V came to 5 bases and at J to 2 bases, leaving 6 bases not matched to a gene. CDR3 residues: CASSPGTSGETKNIQYF. DNA of the CDR3: TGTGCCAGCAGCCCCGGGACTAGCGGGGAAACCAAAAACATTCAGTACTTC.

Here the CDR3 DNA reads TGTGCCAGCAGTCTACTCAGTGGGGGAGGTTCACCCCTCCACTTT. It translates to CASSLLSGGGSPLHF. This chain connects TRBV7-9 to TRBJ1-6; weak D call: TRBD1 (5 bases). Germline V gene lookup returns CDR1 SEHNR and CDR2 FQNEAQ (reference sequence). This CDR3 is built from 15 residues. V was shortened by 6 bases and J by 9 bases, with 18 bases between the two germline ends.

This clonotype was seen only a few times. The chain couples TRBV30 to TRBJ1-5; D may be TRBD1 (5 bases). Germline-derived CDR1 and CDR2 are GTSNPN and SVGIG (reference sequence). The CDR3 runs 14 residues. Trimming removed 1 base at V and 4 bases at J, with 11 bases between. The CDR3 is CAWSGGQGNQPQHF. The CDR3 bases are TGTGCCTGGAGTGGCGGTCAGGGAAATCAGCCCCAGCATTTT.

The chain couples TRBV20-1 to TRBJ2-1, with a possible D match to TRBD1 (5 bases). Germline lookup yields CDR1 DFQATT and CDR2 SNEGSKA (reference sequence). Trimming removed 3 bases from V and 6 bases from J, with 12 bases in between. The CDR3 contains 13 residues. CDR3 sequence: CSARAVDSNEQFF. The CDR3 bases are TGCAGTGCTAGGGCCGTCGACAGCAATGAGCAGTTCTTC.

The DNA for the CDR3 is TGTGCCAGCAGCGTGGGGGGGGCCCAATACAATGAGCAGTTCTTC. Translating gives CASSVGGAQYNEQFF. The gene calls are TRBV9 and TRBJ2-1; TRBD2 is a possible D gene (7 bases). Trimming removed 2 bases from V and 4 bases from J, with 13 bases in between. The CDR3 is 15 residues long. Germline V gives CDR1 SGDLS, CDR2 YYNGEE. The whole variable domain, filled in from reference TRBV9 and TRBJ2-1, reads DSGVTQTPKHLITATGQRVTLRCSPRSGDLSVYWYQQSLDQGLQFLIQYYNGEERAKGNILERFSAQQFPDLHSELNLSSLELGDSALYFCASSVGGAQYNEQFFGPGTRLTVL.

The chain recombines TRBV4-1 with TRBJ2-3; 7 positions agree with TRBD2. CDR1 is MGHRA and CDR2 is YSYEKL in the germline V gene. The V and J ends lost 1 base and 5 bases, in that order; junction bases with no gene match: 6. The CDR3 totals 15 residues. This chain's CDR3 is CASSQARGLRDTQYF. CDR3 in DNA: TGCGCCAGCAGCCAAGCGCGGGGGTTAAGAGATACGCAGTATTTT.

The chain employs TRBV27 and TRBJ2-3, with TRBD1 matching over 7 bases. CDR3 length: 15 amino acids. Germline CDR1 and CDR2: MNHEY and SMNVEV (reference sequence). Germline trimming cut 7 bases from V and 2 bases from J; bases unmatched to any gene: 9. The CDR3 loop reads CASIELGGLTDTQYF. CDR3 DNA sequence: TGTGCCAGCATTGAGTTAGGGGGCCTCACAGATACGCAGTATTTT.

The chain employs TRBV7-2 and TRBJ2-1; D not resolved. The germline V gene encodes CDR1 SGHTA and CDR2 FQGNSA. The CDR3 loop spans 14 amino acids. The V gene lost 2 bases and the J gene lost 10 bases, with 15 bases spanning the gap. The CDR3 protein is CASSLRASVAEQFF. The CDR3 DNA sequence: TGTGCCAGCAGCTTAAGGGCGTCGGTGGCCGAGCAGTTCTTC.

The sample holds many counts of this clonotype. This chain links TRBV20-1 with TRBJ2-2; tentative D call: TRBD2 (6 bases). The germline V gene has CDR1 DFQATT and CDR2 SNEGSKA (reference sequence). The CDR3 has 15 residues. Trimming removed 1 base at V and 0 bases at J, with 9 bases between. The CDR3 spells CSARGGATNTGELFF. The DNA of the CDR3 is TGCAGTGCTAGAGGCGGGGCCACGAACACCGGGGAGCTGTTTTTT.

This clonotype was observed many times. The rearrangement uses TRBV4-2 and TRBJ2-5; D is uncertain. Trimming pared 3 bases from V and 0 bases from J, leaving 14 bases between. CDR3 length: 16 amino acids. Per the germline V gene, CDR1 is LGHNA and CDR2 is YNFKEQ. The CDR3 spells CASSQGRRTYQETQYF. CDR3 DNA: TGTGCCAGCAGCCAGGGCCGCCGGACGTACCAAGAGACCCAGTACTTC.

This clonotype was counted many times. The rearrangement uses TRBV7-2 and TRBJ2-1; D is possibly TRBD1 (5 bases). Trimming took off 3 bases at V and 8 bases at J, with 11 bases between the two ends. CDR3 size: 13 residues. Per the germline V gene, CDR1 is SGHTA and CDR2 is FQGNSA. The CDR3 bases are TGTGCCAGCAGCTTGGCAGGGCTAGATGAGCAGTTCTTC. Amino acid sequence: CASSLAGLDEQFF.

This clonotype occurred a few times. The chain recombines TRBV12-5 with TRBJ1-3; no reliable D call. This CDR3 is built from 18 residues. V was trimmed by 3 bases and J by 0 bases, leaving 18 bases between them. Germline V gives CDR1 LGHNT, CDR2 FRNRAP. The CDR3 protein is CASGFLLGFSSSGNTIYF. For the CDR3, the DNA is TGTGCTAGTGGTTTCCTCCTCGGGTTCAGCAGCTCTGGAAACACCATATATTTT.

The J gene is TRBJ2-4, the V gene TRBV3-1, with D unclear. Trimming took off 2 bases at V and 8 bases at J, with 4 bases between the two ends. Germline V gene lookup returns CDR1 LGHDT and CDR2 YNNKEL (reference sequence). This CDR3 comprises 11 residues. The CDR3 DNA sequence: TGTGCCAGCAGCCAAAACCACATTCAGTACTTC. It encodes CASSQNHIQYF.

The rearrangement links TRBV7-9 to TRBJ2-5; D is possibly TRBD1 or TRBD2 (5 bases each). CDR3 length: 14 amino acids. V lost 5 bases to trimming and J lost 3 bases, with 13 bases between them. Germline CDR1 SEHNR, CDR2 FQNEAQ (reference sequence). The CDR3, as DNA: TGTGCCAGCAGCCCGGGGTGGGGGAAAGAGACCCAGTACTTC. Protein: CASSPGWGKETQYF.

Ten or more counts support this clonotype. The chain employs TRBV9 and TRBJ1-2, with TRBD1 matching 10 bases. Germline V CDR1 and CDR2: SGDLS, YYNGEE. The ends lost 2 bases at V and 4 bases at J; junction bases unmatched: 2. CDR3 length: 14 amino acids. The DNA for the CDR3 is TGTGCCAGCAGCGTGAGGGACAGGGGCTATGGCTACACCTTC. This gives the protein CASSVRDRGYGYTF.

Ten or more counts support this clonotype. The chain uses TRBV7-9 and TRBJ2-1; TRBD2 is a possible D gene (6 bases). Looked up from germline, CDR1 is SEHNR and CDR2 is FQNEAQ (reference sequence). V was shortened by 6 bases and J by 0 bases, with 12 bases between the two germline ends. The CDR3 is 15 residues long. The CDR3 loop reads CASSHRDSSYNEQFF. Here the CDR3 DNA reads TGTGCCAGCAGTCACCGGGACTCCTCCTACAATGAGCAGTTCTTC.

The genes are TRBV9 and TRBJ2-3, with 9 positions matching TRBD2. The CDR3 length is 17 residues. V dropped 0 bases and J dropped 2; count of bases not matched to a gene: 7. The germline V gene encodes CDR1 SGDLS and CDR2 YYNGEE. CDR3 loop: CASSVAGSGGPTDTQYF. The CDR3 DNA reads as TGTGCCAGCAGCGTAGCGGGTAGCGGGGGCCCCACAGATACGCAGTATTTT.

CDR3: CASSNKKWDRETMELFF. CDR3 coding DNA: TGTGCCAGTAGTAATAAGAAATGGGACAGGGAGACAATGGAGCTGTTTTTT. This chain joins TRBV19 and TRBJ2-2; the match to TRBD1 covers 9 bases. V shed 4 bases and J 10 bases; nucleotides not matched to a gene: 16. Germline V CDR1 and CDR2: LNHDA, SQIVND (reference sequence). The CDR3 totals 17 residues.

The chain joins TRBV7-9 to TRBJ2-1; 8 nucleotides line up with TRBD2. This CDR3 spans 17 amino acids. The J segment lost 4 bases and the V segment lost 2 bases, leaving 10 bases of the junction unmatched. Germline values: CDR1 SEHNR, CDR2 FQNEAQ (reference sequence). This chain's CDR3 is CASSLPTAGTSYNEQFF. In nucleotides, the CDR3 is TGTGCCAGCAGCTTACCCACGGCCGGGACTAGTTACAATGAGCAGTTCTTC.

This clonotype was counted a few times. The chain recombines TRBV6-2 or TRBV6-3 with TRBJ2-7; 8 nucleotides line up with TRBD2. Per the germline V gene, CDR1 is MNHEY and CDR2 is SVGEGT. The CDR3 totals 15 residues. V was clipped by 2 bases and J by 3 bases; unmatched bases: 6. The CDR3 bases are TGTGCCAGCAGTTACCTCGGGACTAGTCTCTACGAGCAGTACGTC. Residues: CASSYLGTSLYEQYV.